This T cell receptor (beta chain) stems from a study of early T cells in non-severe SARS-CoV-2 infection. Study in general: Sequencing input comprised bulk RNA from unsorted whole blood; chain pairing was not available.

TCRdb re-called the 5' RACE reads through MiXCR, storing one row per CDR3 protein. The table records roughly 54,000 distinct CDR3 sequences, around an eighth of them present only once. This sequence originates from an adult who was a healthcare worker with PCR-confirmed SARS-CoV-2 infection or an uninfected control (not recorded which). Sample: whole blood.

This CDR3 reads CASSFEGGYEQYF. The CDR3 DNA reads as TGTGCCAGCAGCTTCGAGGGGGGCTACGAGCAGTACTTC. The chain recombines TRBV7-2 with TRBJ2-7; D is possibly TRBD1 or TRBD2 (6 bases each). The CDR3 is made up of 13 amino acids. Germline V CDR1 and CDR2: SGHTA, FQGNSA. V lost 3 bases, J lost 3 bases, and 9 bases lay in between.